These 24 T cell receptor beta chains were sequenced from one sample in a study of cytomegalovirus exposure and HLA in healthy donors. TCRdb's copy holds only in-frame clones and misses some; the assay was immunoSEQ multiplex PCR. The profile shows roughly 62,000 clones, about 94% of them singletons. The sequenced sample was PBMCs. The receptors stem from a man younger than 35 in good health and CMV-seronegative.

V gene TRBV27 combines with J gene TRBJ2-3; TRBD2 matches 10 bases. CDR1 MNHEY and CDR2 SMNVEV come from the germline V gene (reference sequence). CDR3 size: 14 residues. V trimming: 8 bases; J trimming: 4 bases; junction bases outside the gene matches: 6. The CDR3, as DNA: TGTGCCAGCGCCCTAGCGGGAGTGGCAGATACGCAGTATTTT. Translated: CASALAGVADTQYF.

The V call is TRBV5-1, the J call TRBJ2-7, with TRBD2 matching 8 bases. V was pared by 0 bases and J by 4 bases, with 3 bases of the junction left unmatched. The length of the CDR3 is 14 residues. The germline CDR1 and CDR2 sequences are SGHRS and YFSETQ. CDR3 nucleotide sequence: TGCGCCAGCAGCTTGGGGCGGGAGGCTTACGAGCAGTACTTC. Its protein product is CASSLGREAYEQYF. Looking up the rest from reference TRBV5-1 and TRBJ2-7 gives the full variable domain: KAGVTQTPRYLIKTRGQQVTLSCSPISGHRSVSWYQQTPGQGLQFLFEYFSETQRNKGNFPGRFSGRQFSNSRSEMNVSTLELGDSALYLCASSLGREAYEQYFGPGTRLTVT.

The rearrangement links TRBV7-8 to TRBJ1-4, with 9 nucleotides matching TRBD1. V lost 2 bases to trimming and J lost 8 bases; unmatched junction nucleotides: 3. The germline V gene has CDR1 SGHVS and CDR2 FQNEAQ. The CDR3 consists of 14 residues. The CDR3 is CASSLTGGLEKLFF. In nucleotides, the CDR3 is TGTGCCAGCAGCTTAACAGGGGGCCTCGAAAAACTGTTTTTT.

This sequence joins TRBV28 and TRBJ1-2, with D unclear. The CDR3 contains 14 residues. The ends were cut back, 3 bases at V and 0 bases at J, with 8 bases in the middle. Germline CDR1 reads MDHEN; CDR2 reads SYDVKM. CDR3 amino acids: CASSLGMSNYGYTF. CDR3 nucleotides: TGTGCCAGCAGTTTGGGCATGTCTAACTATGGCTACACCTTC.

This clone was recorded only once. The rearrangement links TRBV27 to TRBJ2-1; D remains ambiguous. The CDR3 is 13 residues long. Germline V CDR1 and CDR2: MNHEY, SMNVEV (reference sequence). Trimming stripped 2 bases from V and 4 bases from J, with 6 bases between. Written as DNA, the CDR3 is TGTGCCAGCAGTTTAAGCGTATACAATGAGCAGTTCTTC. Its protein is CASSLSVYNEQFF.

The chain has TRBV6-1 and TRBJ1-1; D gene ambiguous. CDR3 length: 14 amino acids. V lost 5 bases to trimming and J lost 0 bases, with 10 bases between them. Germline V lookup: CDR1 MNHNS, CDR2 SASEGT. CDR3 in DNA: TGTGCCAGCAGTATCGAGATTATGAACACTGAAGCTTTCTTT. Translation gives CASSIEIMNTEAFF.

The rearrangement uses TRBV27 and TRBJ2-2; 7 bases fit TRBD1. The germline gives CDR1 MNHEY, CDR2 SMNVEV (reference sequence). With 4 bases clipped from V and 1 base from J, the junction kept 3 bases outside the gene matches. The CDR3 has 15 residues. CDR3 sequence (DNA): TGTGCCAGCAGTTCTCGGACAGGGAACACCGGGGAGCTGTTTTTT. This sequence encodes CASSSRTGNTGELFF.

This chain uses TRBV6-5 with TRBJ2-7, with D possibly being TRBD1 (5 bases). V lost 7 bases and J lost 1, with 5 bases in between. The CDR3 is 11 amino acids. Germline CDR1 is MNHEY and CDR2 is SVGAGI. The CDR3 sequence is CASTGSYEQYF. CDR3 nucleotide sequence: TGTGCCAGCACAGGGTCCTACGAGCAGTACTTC.

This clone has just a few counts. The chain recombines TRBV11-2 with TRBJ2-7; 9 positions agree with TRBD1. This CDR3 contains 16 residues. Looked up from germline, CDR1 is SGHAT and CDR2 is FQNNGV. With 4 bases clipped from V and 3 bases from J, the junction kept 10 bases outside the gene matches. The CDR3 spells CASSSGPGQGYYEQYF. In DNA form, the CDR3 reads TGTGCCAGCAGCTCGGGACCGGGACAGGGATACTACGAGCAGTACTTC.

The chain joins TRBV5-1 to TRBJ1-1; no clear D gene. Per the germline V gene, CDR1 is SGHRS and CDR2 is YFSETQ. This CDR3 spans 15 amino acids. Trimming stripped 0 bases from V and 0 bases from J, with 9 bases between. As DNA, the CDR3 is TGCGCCAGCAGCTTGGATCCCAGTTTGAACACTGAAGCTTTCTTT. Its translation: CASSLDPSLNTEAFF.

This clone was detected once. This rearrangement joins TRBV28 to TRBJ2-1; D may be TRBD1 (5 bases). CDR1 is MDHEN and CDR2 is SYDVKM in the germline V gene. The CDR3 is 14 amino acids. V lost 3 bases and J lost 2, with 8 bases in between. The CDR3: CASSFPGPYNEQFF. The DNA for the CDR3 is TGTGCCAGCAGTTTCCCAGGGCCCTACAATGAGCAGTTCTTC.

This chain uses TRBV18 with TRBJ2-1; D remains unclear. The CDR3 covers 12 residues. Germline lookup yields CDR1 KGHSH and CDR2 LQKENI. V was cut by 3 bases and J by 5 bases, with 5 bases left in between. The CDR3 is CASSPSDNEQFF. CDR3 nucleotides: TGTGCCAGCTCACCCAGCGACAATGAGCAGTTCTTC.

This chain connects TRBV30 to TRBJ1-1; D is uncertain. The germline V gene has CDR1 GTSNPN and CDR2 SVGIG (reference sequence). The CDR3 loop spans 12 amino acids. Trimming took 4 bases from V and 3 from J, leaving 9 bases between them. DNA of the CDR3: TGTGCCTGGATTGAGGTTTACACTGAAGCTTTCTTT. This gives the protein CAWIEVYTEAFF.

CDR3 sequence: CASSQAEGAEQYF. The CDR3 bases are TGTGCCAGCAGCCAAGCCGAAGGGGCCGAGCAGTACTTC. The rearrangement joins TRBV14 to TRBJ2-7, with D possibly matching TRBD1 (5 bases). Trimming removed 1 base at V and 6 bases at J, with 10 bases between. CDR3 length: 13 amino acids. Per the germline V gene, CDR1 is SGHDN and CDR2 is FVKESK.

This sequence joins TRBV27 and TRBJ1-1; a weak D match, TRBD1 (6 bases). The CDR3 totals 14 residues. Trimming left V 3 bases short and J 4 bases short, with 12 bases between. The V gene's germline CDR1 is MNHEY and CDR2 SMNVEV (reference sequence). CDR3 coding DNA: TGTGCCAGCAGTTTTGGGGGCTCGGGCACTGAAGCTTTCTTT. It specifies CASSFGGSGTEAFF.

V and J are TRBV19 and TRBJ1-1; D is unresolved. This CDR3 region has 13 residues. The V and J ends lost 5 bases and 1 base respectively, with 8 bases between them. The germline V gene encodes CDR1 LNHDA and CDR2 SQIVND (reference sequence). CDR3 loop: CASSSHTNTEAFF. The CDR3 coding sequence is TGTGCCAGTAGTTCTCACACGAACACTGAAGCTTTCTTT. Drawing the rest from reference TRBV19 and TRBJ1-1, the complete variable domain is DGGITQSPKYLFRKEGQNVTLSCEQNLNHDAMYWYRQDPGQGLRLIYYSQIVNDFQKGDIAEGYSVSREKKESFPLTVTSAQKNPTAFYLCASSSHTNTEAFFGQGTRLTVV.

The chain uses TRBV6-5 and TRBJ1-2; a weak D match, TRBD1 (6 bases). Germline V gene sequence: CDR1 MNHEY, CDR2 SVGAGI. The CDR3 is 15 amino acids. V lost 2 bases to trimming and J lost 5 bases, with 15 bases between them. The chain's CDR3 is CASSYGGAIGYGYTF. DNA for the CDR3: TGTGCCAGCAGTTACGGGGGGGCAATTGGTTATGGCTACACCTTC.

In DNA, the CDR3 is TGCAGCGTTGGAGGGGGTACCGGGGAGCTGTTTTTT. It translates to CSVGGGTGELFF. V gene TRBV29-1 combines with J gene TRBJ2-2; tentative D call: TRBD1 (6 bases). This CDR3 is 12 amino acids long. Per germline, CDR1 SQVTM and CDR2 ANQGSEA. The V end lost 4 bases, the J end lost 5 bases, and 8 bases lay between the germline ends.

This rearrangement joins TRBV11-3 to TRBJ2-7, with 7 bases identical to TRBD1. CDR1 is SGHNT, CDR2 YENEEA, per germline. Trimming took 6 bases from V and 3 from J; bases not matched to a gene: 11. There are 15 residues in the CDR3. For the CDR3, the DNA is TGTGCCAGCAGTTACAGGGGCGCCAGCATCTACGAGCAGTACTTC. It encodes CASSYRGASIYEQYF.

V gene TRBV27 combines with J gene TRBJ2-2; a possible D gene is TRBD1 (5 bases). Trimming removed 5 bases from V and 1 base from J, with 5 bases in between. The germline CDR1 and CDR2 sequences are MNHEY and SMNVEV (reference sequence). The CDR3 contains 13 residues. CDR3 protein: CASSTGNTGELFF. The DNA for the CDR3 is TGTGCCAGCAGTACAGGGAACACCGGGGAGCTGTTTTTT.

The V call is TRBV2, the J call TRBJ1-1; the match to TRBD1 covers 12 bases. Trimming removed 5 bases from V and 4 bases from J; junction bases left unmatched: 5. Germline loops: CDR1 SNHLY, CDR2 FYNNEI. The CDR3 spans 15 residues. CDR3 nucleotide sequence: TGTGCCAGCAGTTGGGACAGGGGGCGCGCCACTGAAGCTTTCTTT. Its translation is CASSWDRGRATEAFF.

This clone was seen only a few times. The CDR3 DNA reads TGCGCCAGCAGCACCGGACAGGGCTACGAGCAGTACTTC. This sequence encodes CASSTGQGYEQYF. The V call is TRBV5-1, the J call TRBJ2-7, with 8 nucleotides matching TRBD1. Germline lookup yields CDR1 SGHRS and CDR2 YFSETQ. V trimming: 4 bases; J trimming: 3 bases; junction bases outside the gene matches: 3. This CDR3 has 13 residues.

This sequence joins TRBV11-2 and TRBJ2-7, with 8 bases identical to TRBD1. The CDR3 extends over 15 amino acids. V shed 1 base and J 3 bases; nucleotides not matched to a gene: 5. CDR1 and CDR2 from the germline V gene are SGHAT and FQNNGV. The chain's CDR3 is CASSLGGTGYYEQYF. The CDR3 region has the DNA TGTGCCAGCAGCTTAGGGGGGACAGGTTACTACGAGCAGTACTTC.

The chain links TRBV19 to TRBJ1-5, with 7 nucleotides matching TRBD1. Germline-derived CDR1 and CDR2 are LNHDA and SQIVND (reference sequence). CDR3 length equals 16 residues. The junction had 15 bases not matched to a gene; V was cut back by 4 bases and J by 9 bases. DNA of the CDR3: TGTGCCAGTAGTAAGAGGACAGGACCGGACCAAGGGCCCCAGCATTTT. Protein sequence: CASSKRTGPDQGPQHF. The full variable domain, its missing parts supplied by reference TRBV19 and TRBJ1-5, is DGGITQSPKYLFRKEGQNVTLSCEQNLNHDAMYWYRQDPGQGLRLIYYSQIVNDFQKGDIAEGYSVSREKKESFPLTVTSAQKNPTAFYLCASSKRTGPDQGPQHFGDGTRLSIL.